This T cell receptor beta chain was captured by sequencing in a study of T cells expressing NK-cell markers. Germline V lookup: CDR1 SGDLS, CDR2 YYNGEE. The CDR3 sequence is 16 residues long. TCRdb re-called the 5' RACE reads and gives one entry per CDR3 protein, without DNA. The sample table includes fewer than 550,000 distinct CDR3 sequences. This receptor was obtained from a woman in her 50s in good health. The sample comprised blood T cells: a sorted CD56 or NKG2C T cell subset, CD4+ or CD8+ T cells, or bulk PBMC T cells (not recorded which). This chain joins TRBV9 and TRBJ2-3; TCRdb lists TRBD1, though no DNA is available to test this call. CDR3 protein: CASSVGVGAYTDTQYF.